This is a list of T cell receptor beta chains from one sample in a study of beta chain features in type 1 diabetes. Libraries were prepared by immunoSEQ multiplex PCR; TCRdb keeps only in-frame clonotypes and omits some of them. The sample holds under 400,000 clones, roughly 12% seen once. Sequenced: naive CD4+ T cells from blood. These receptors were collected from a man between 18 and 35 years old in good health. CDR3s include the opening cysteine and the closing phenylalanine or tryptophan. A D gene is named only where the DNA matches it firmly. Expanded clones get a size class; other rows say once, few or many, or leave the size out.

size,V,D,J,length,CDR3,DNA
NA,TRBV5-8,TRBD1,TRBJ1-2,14,CASNPGDRAYGYTF,TGTGCCAGCAACCCGGGGGACAGGGCCTATGGCTACACCTTC
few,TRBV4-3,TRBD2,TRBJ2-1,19,CASSQAETSGGASYNEQFF,TGCGCCAGCAGCCAAGCGGAGACTAGCGGGGGAGCCTCCTACAATGAGCAGTTCTTC
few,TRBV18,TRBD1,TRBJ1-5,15,CASSLGTGGHQPQHF,TGTGCCAGCTCACTCGGGACAGGGGGCCATCAGCCCCAGCATTTT
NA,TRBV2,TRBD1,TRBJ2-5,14,CASSINPGGETQYF,TGTGCCAGCAGCATAAACCCAGGGGGCGAGACCCAGTACTTC
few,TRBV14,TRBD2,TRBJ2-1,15,CASSPLAGGGNEQFF,TGTGCCAGCAGCCCGCTAGCGGGAGGAGGCAATGAGCAGTTCTTC
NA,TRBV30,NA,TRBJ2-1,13,CAWSGSSYNEQFF,TGTGCCTGGAGCGGGAGCTCCTACAATGAGCAGTTCTTC
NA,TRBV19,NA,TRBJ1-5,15,CASSINRVNNQPQHF,TGTGCCAGTAGTATAAACAGGGTAAACAATCAGCCCCAGCATTTT
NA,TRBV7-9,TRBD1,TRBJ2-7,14,CASSLGGQAAEQYF,TGTGCCAGCAGCTTAGGAGGACAGGCGGCCGAGCAGTACTTC
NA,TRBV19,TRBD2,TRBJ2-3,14,CASIPSGVGDTQYF,TGTGCCAGTATCCCTAGCGGGGTAGGAGATACGCAGTATTTT
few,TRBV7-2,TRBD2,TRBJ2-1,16,CASRRTSGTLYNEQFF,TGTGCCAGCAGGAGGACTAGCGGGACGCTATACAATGAGCAGTTCTTC
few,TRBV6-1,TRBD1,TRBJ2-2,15,CASSEGTGNTGELFF,TGTGCCAGCAGTGAAGGGACAGGGAACACCGGGGAGCTGTTTTTT
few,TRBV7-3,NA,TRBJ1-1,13,CASSSGPTVEAFF,TGTGCCAGCAGCTCAGGCCCGACAGTTGAAGCTTTCTTT
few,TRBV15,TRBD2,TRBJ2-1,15,CATSNGGFSYNEQFF,TGTGCCACCAGCAACGGGGGGTTCTCCTACAATGAGCAGTTCTTC
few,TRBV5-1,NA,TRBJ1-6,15,CASSLALGQDSPLHF,TGCGCCAGCAGCTTGGCCCTTGGCCAAGATTCACCCCTCCACTTT
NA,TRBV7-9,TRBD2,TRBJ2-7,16,CASSLNPASGRLEQYF,TGTGCCAGCAGCTTGAATCCTGCTAGCGGGAGACTCGAGCAGTACTTC
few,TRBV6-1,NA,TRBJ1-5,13,CASSDTRDQPQHF,TGTGCCAGCAGCGATACGCGGGATCAGCCCCAGCATTTT
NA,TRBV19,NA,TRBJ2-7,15,CASRFVDSRFYEQYF,TGTGCCAGTAGGTTTGTGGACAGCCGATTCTACGAGCAGTACTTC
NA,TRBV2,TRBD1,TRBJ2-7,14,CASREQGAVYEQYF,TGTGCCAGCAGGGAACAGGGGGCAGTGTACGAGCAGTACTTC
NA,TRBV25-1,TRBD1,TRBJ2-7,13,CASLRDSSYEQYF,TGTGCCAGCCTCCGGGACAGCTCCTACGAGCAGTACTTC
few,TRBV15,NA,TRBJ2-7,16,CATSREVARVPYEQYF,TGTGCCACCAGCAGAGAAGTAGCCAGGGTCCCCTACGAGCAGTACTTC
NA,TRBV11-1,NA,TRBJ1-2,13,CASAVGLNYGYTF,TGTGCCAGCGCTGTGGGGCTTAACTATGGCTACACCTTC
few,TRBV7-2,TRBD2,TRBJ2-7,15,CASSRLAGGIYEQYF,TGTGCCAGCAGTCGACTAGCGGGAGGTATCTACGAGCAGTACTTC
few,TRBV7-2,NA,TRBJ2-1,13,CASSLVGGREQFF,TGTGCCAGCAGCTTAGTAGGGGGTCGCGAGCAGTTCTTC
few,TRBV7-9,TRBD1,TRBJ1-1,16,CASSLDVTGVGTEAFF,TGTGCCAGCAGCTTAGATGTAACAGGGGTGGGAACTGAAGCTTTCTTT
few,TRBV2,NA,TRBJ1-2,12,CASTGPGGGYTF,TGTGCCAGCACAGGGCCTGGCGGTGGCTACACCTTC
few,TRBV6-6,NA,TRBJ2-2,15,CASKGVVWNTGELFF,TGTGCCAGCAAAGGGGTAGTATGGAACACCGGGGAGCTGTTTTTT
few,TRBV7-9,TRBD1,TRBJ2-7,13,CASRLGTAYEQYF,TGTGCCAGCAGATTGGGGACAGCCTACGAGCAGTACTTC
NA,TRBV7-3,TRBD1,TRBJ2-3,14,CASSLSTGVDTQYF,TGTGCCAGCAGCCTGTCGACAGGGGTCGATACGCAGTATTTT
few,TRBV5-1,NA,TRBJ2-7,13,CASSSGFLHEQYF,TGCGCCAGCAGCTCCGGGTTCCTACACGAGCAGTACTTC
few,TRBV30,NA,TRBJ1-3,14,CAWSWATSGNTIYF,TGTGCCTGGAGTTGGGCTACCTCTGGAAACACCATATATTTT
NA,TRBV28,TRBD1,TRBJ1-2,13,CASSFGQVYGYTF,TGTGCCAGCAGTTTTGGACAGGTGTATGGCTACACCTTC
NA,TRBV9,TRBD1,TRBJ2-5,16,CASSSFGQGGLETQYF,TGTGCCAGCAGCTCATTCGGACAGGGGGGGTTAGAGACCCAGTACTTC
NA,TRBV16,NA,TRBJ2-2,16,CASGSSGFTNTGELFF,TGTGCCAGCGGATCGTCAGGGTTTACGAACACCGGGGAGCTGTTTTTT
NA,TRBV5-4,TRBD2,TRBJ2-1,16,CASIPDLRGARNEQFF,TGTGCCAGCATCCCCGACTTGCGGGGGGCTAGGAATGAGCAGTTCTTC
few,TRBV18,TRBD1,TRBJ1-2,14,CASSGQGGDYGYTF,TGTGCCAGCTCAGGACAGGGAGGAGACTATGGCTACACCTTC
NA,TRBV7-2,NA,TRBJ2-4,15,CASSLAIVPKNIQYF,TGTGCCAGCAGCTTAGCTATAGTACCCAAAAACATTCAGTACTTC
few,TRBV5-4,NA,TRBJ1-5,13,CASSHAGEGPQHF,TGTGCCAGCAGCCACGCAGGGGAGGGCCCCCAGCATTTT
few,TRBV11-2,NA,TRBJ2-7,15,CASSLTGMRQYEQYF,TGTGCCAGCAGCTTGACGGGAATGCGTCAGTACGAGCAGTACTTC
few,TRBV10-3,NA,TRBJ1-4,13,CAISSDLNVEVFF,TGTGCCATCAGTTCCGACCTTAACGTTGAGGTGTTTTTT
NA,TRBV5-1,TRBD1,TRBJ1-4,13,CASRGQGTEKLFF,TGCGCCAGCCGTGGACAGGGGACCGAAAAACTGTTTTTT